These T cell receptor beta chains were read from a single sample in a study of blood T cell repertoires in COVID-19. Sequencing used immunoSEQ multiplex PCR; TCRdb keeps in-frame clones, though not all of them. In the table there are some 74,000 clones, roughly 84% of which are singletons. Sequencing was done on a sample of peripheral blood. The source of these receptors is a man of 80 years or more with acute or convalescent COVID-19. CDR3s leave out the opening cysteine and the closing phenylalanine or tryptophan.

v_call	j_call	cdr3_aa
TRBV7-9	TRBJ2-3	ASRPPGTSDTDTQY
TRBV9	TRBJ2-5	ASSVTSGNGETQY
TRBV3-1/TRBV3-2	TRBJ2-3	ASSQAGLGSPAHTDTQY
TRBV18	TRBJ1-3	ASSQLDRDSLSGNTIY
TRBV7-2	TRBJ2-2	ASSLGLAGGNTGELF
TRBV4-1	TRBJ2-7	ASSRASGLGLHEQY
TRBV7-9	TRBJ2-2	ASSLLSAGELF
TRBV28	TRBJ2-1	ASSLGIRTGQGNEQF
TRBV5-4	TRBJ1-5	ASSFGGAREQPQH
TRBV7-2	TRBJ2-4	ASTEVAGGLGIQY
TRBV5-1	TRBJ1-3	ASSYGQSSGNTIY
TRBV3-1/TRBV3-2	TRBJ2-7	ASSQASGTFYEQY
TRBV7-9	TRBJ1-6	ASTMLTGENSPLH
TRBV2	TRBJ1-6	ATRGGSYNSPLH
TRBV9	TRBJ2-5	ASSARTDKIQETQY
TRBV7-2	TRBJ1-1	ASSLAGLNVNTEAF
TRBV7-6	TRBJ2-1	ASSLGPGLAGPSYNEQF
TRBV24-1	TRBJ2-1	ATSDPGTSGSNEQF
TRBV19	TRBJ2-1	ASSSEDRGRNEQF
TRBV24-1	TRBJ1-2	ATSDPLDSNYGYT
TRBV6-2/TRBV6-3	TRBJ2-1	ASSQLAGAYNEQF
TRBV5-1	TRBJ2-1	ASSLWTSSVNNEQF
TRBV7-8	TRBJ2-5	ASSPTLWTGLETQY
TRBV6-5	TRBJ1-2	ASSYSTGYGYT
TRBV18	TRBJ1-3	ASSPAPRGNTIY